Reported below is one T cell receptor (beta chain). RNA transcripts served as the template for amplifying TCR beta CDR3 regions. First-round RT-PCR with HTBI primers amplified the TCR CDR3 region. TCRdb redid the calling of the multiplex PCR reads with MiXCR, one entry per CDR3 protein. The table records approximately 490,000 distinct CDR3 sequences, about 20% of them present only once. The data were obtained in a study of T cells in Graves' hyperthyroidism and ophthalmopathy. Germline values: CDR1 KGHDR, CDR2 SFDVKD. The J segment lost 6 bases and the V segment lost 4 bases, leaving 9 bases of the junction unmatched. The CDR3 contains 16 residues.

The J gene is TRBJ2-2, the V gene TRBV24-1, with 8 bases matching TRBD1. The source of this sequence is a woman in her seventies with Graves' ophthalmopathy. Material for sequencing was blood. The CDR3 protein is CATSDRRTGKAGELFF. The CDR3 DNA is TGTGCCACCAGTGACCGGAGGACAGGGAAGGCCGGGGAGCTGTTTTTT.